These T cell receptor beta chains were read from a single sample in a study of shared clonotypes between healthy human individuals. Measured with immunoSEQ multiplex PCR; TCRdb has only the in-frame clones, and not every one. The repertoire holds 2,500,000 or so clones, 93% seen once, with about 0.34% in the top ten. Sequencing input: naive CD4+ T cells from PBMCs. The receptors come from a man between 18 and 35 years old in good health. Some clones in this sample may be carry-over from other donors' samples. Each CDR3 is given with its conserved first and last residue. A D gene is named only where the DNA matches it firmly. Not all rows give a size; the values are once, few, many and, for expanded clones, a class.

clone_size j_call d_call v_call cdr3_nt cdr3_aa
NA TRBJ1-1 NA TRBV2 TGTGCCAGCAGTGGAGTTTCTATAGGGGGCACTGAAGCTTTCTTT CASSGVSIGGTEAFF
NA TRBJ2-5 NA TRBV5-4 TGTGCCAGCAGCCGAACTAGTTCGGGAAAAGGAGAGACCCAGTACTTC CASSRTSSGKGETQYF
NA TRBJ2-1 NA TRBV7-9 TGTGCCAGCAGCTTTCCCAGACTAACTAGTTACAATGAGCAGTTCTTC CASSFPRLTSYNEQFF
NA TRBJ1-4 NA TRBV7-9 TGTGCCAGCAGCTTCGGGGGCGCGGGAGAAAAACTGTTTTTT CASSFGGAGEKLFF
NA TRBJ1-2 TRBD1 TRBV27 TGTGCCAGCAGTTCATATACCGGGACAGGCTATGGCTACACCTTC CASSSYTGTGYGYTF
NA TRBJ1-2 NA TRBV9 TGTGCCAGCAGCCTTGGTACAGAAAACTATGGCTACACCTTC CASSLGTENYGYTF
NA TRBJ2-1 TRBD2 TRBV5-4 TGTGCCAGCAGCTTTGGGACTAGCGGCGATGAGCAGTTCTTC CASSFGTSGDEQFF
NA TRBJ2-3 TRBD1 TRBV2 TGTGCCAGCAGGGACAGGGGAGATACGCAGTATTTT CASRDRGDTQYF
NA TRBJ1-5 NA TRBV6-5 TGTGCCAGCATCCCCTCGGCCCATCAGCCCCAGCATTTT CASIPSAHQPQHF
once TRBJ1-1 NA TRBV21-1 TGTGCCAGCAGCCGACAGGGAATCATGAACACTGAAGCTTTCTTT CASSRQGIMNTEAFF
few TRBJ1-1 TRBD1 TRBV2 TGTGCCAGCTCTGTGACAGGGGGCTCTGAAGCTTTCTTT CASSVTGGSEAFF
NA TRBJ2-1 TRBD1 TRBV27 TGTGCCAGCAGTTTCCTTGACAGGGAGCGTGAGCAGTTCTTC CASSFLDREREQFF
NA TRBJ2-5 TRBD1 TRBV11-1 TGTGCCAGCAGCTGGACCCGGACAGGGGGCCTTCAAGAGACCCAGTACTTC CASSWTRTGGLQETQYF
NA TRBJ1-2 TRBD1 TRBV10-3 TGTGCCATCAGTTTGGAACAGGGGGGCAACTATGGCTACACCTTC CAISLEQGGNYGYTF
NA TRBJ2-7 NA TRBV15 TGTGCCACCAGCAGAGATGTGGGGGAGGACGAGCAGTACTTC CATSRDVGEDEQYF
NA TRBJ1-1 NA TRBV5-1 TGCGCCAGCAGCGAGTCGGGGTCGAACACTGAAGCTTTCTTT CASSESGSNTEAFF
NA TRBJ2-7 NA TRBV28 TGTGCCAGCAGTTCCGTTGGGACTGCACCTTACGAGCAGTACTTC CASSSVGTAPYEQYF
NA TRBJ2-6 NA TRBV28 TGTGCCAGCAGCCGTGCCGGCTCTGGGGCCAACGTCCTGACTTTC CASSRAGSGANVLTF
NA TRBJ2-1 TRBD2 TRBV7-2 TGTGCCAGCAGCGTATCTAGCGGAAGCTCCTACAATGAGCAGTTCTTC CASSVSSGSSYNEQFF
NA TRBJ2-7 TRBD2 TRBV5-4 TGTGCCAGCAGGACCGGGACTAGCGGTTCCCTTAGCGAGCAGTACTTC CASRTGTSGSLSEQYF
NA TRBJ1-4 TRBD1 TRBV28 TGTGCCAGCAGTAGATGGACAGGGGGAGGCGAAAAACTGTTTTTT CASSRWTGGGEKLFF
NA TRBJ1-3 NA TRBV28 TGTGCCAGCAGTTATACCTCCGGGGGCCCTGGAAACACCATATATTTT CASSYTSGGPGNTIYF
NA TRBJ1-5 NA TRBV6-5 TGTGCCAGCAGTTCCCAATACGGCAATCAGCCCCAGCATTTT CASSSQYGNQPQHF
NA TRBJ2-3 NA TRBV9 TGTGCCAGCAGCTTGAGTAGGGGTCCCCAGATCCGACGGGGCACAGATACGCAGTATTTT CASSLSRGPQIRRGTDTQYF